These T cell receptor beta chains were read from a single sample in a study of blood T cell repertoires in COVID-19. Profiling relied on immunoSEQ multiplex PCR, and the TCRdb table lists in-frame clones only, not all of them. The sample has fewer than 250,000 clones, roughly nine tenths seen once. Sequenced: peripheral blood. The receptors here all came from a woman between 45 and 60 years old with acute or convalescent COVID-19. Each CDR3 is given with its conserved first and last residue. D genes are given only for firm matches. Not every row has a clone size; where given, it reads once, few, many or a size class.

v_call	d_call	clone_size	j_call	cdr3_nt	cdr3_aa
TRBV3-1/TRBV3-2	TRBD2	-	TRBJ2-1	TGTGCCAGCAGCCAAGAAGCCCAGCGGGATCAAAAGCAGTTCTTC	CASSQEAQRDQKQFF
TRBV9	-	few	TRBJ2-7	TGTGCCAGCAACCGGGAGCAATGGAAGGACGAGCAGTACTTC	CASNREQWKDEQYF
TRBV6-6	TRBD1	-	TRBJ2-7	TGTGCCAGCAGTTACTCGAAGGACAGGGTACGCTACGAGCAGTACTTC	CASSYSKDRVRYEQYF
TRBV3-1/TRBV3-2	-	-	TRBJ2-1	TGTGCCAGCAGCCAAGATCTCGCAGGGGTCGGCGACAATGAGCAGTTCTTC	CASSQDLAGVGDNEQFF
TRBV30	TRBD2	-	TRBJ2-1	TGTGCCTGGCCGCGGCAGCGGGAGGTATCCCATGGTAGGTCCTACAATGAGCAGTTCTTC	CAWPRQREVSHGRSYNEQFF
TRBV5-4	TRBD2	-	TRBJ2-3	TGTGCCAGCAGCCTTAGCGGGCCCACAGATACGCAGTATTTT	CASSLSGPTDTQYF
TRBV3-1/TRBV3-2	-	-	TRBJ1-1	TGTGCCAGCAGCCAAGCGGACACTGAAGCTTTCTTT	CASSQADTEAFF
TRBV5-4	TRBD1	-	TRBJ1-6	TGTGCCAGCAGCCGGTCAACGGACAGGGGATCACCCCTCCACTTT	CASSRSTDRGSPLHF
TRBV9	TRBD1	-	TRBJ1-6	TGTGCCAGCAGCGCAGGACCGACAGGGCCTCTTTATAATTCACCCCTCCACTTT	CASSAGPTGPLYNSPLHF
TRBV6-2/TRBV6-3	TRBD1	few	TRBJ1-2	TGTGCCAGCAGTCATCAACAGGGGAGGTTGGGCGGCTACACCTTC	CASSHQQGRLGGYTF
TRBV5-1	-	-	TRBJ2-1	TGCGCCAGCAGCGAGGGAGGGGGTTATGAGCAGTTCTTC	CASSEGGGYEQFF
TRBV19	-	-	TRBJ2-7	TGTGCCAGTAGAAGATCCGGGTTCGGAGCCTACGAGCAGTACTTC	CASRRSGFGAYEQYF
TRBV7-9	TRBD2	-	TRBJ2-3	TGTGCCAGCAGCTTAGTCCCACTAGCGGGGGGGGATACGCAGTATTTT	CASSLVPLAGGDTQYF
TRBV7-6	TRBD1	-	TRBJ2-3	TGTGCCAGCAGCTTAGGGACAGGGGGGGGATCCACAGATACGCAGTATTTT	CASSLGTGGGSTDTQYF
TRBV5-1	TRBD1	once	TRBJ2-4	TGCGCCAGCAGCTCCGACAGGGAAGGGGGAAAGGGAAACATTCAGTACTTC	CASSSDREGGKGNIQYF
TRBV19	TRBD1	-	TRBJ2-3	TGTGCCAGTAGTGGGACAGGGAGGGCAGATACGCAGTATTTT	CASSGTGRADTQYF
TRBV6-5	-	-	TRBJ2-1	TGTGCGGCATCGAGGTACAATGAGCAGTTCTTC	CAASRYNEQFF
TRBV5-5	-	once	TRBJ1-1	TGTGCCAGCAGCTTGGAGGGGAGGGGGAAAGCTTTCTTT	CASSLEGRGKAFF
TRBV18	TRBD2	-	TRBJ2-5	TGTGCCAGCTCACCAGGGGTAGCGGGGGCCCCAGAGACCCAGTACTTC	CASSPGVAGAPETQYF
TRBV9	TRBD2	-	TRBJ2-2	TGTGCCAGCAGCGTAGGAGGACTAGCCCCCGGGGAGCTGTTTTTT	CASSVGGLAPGELFF